This T cell receptor (beta chain) was identified in a study of beta chain features in type 1 diabetes. Study-wide results and caveats: When Type 1 diabetes patients were examined, their TCRB CDR3s proved moderately but significantly shorter in all four CD4+ subsets.

This clone has a handful of counts. As yet, its antigen is unknown. This CDR3 contains 15 residues. V dropped 5 bases and J dropped 6; count of bases not matched to a gene: 3. Germline values: CDR1 MDHEN, CDR2 SYDVKM. The sequenced template was cDNA made from the entire isolated RNA. Some clones are missing from TCRdb's copy, which holds only in-frame ones; the method was immunoSEQ multiplex PCR. The profile covers approximately 360,000 clones, with around 13% appearing a single time and approximately 0.011% taken by the ten largest. This receptor was obtained from a woman under 30 with type 1 diabetes. The rearrangement uses TRBV28 and TRBJ2-1, with 14 bases that match TRBD2. The specimen was naive CD4+ T cells from blood. The CDR3 loop reads CASSPGLAGANEQFF. CDR3 sequence (DNA): TGTGCCAGCAGTCCGGGACTAGCGGGGGCCAATGAGCAGTTCTTC.